This TCR beta chain was recorded in a study of blood T cell repertoires in COVID-19. As for the study in general: Samples came from the United States, Italy and Spain, spanning acute and convalescent COVID-19. From T cells, B-cell-depleted T cells, or PBMCs came the material, which was cDNA or gDNA.

The method was immunoSEQ multiplex PCR; TCRdb's version includes in-frame clones alone and lacks a portion of them. The sample lists 150,000 to 180,000 clones, about 79% occurring once. The trim removed 0 bases at V and 6 bases at J, leaving 2 bases unmatched. Per the germline V gene, CDR1 is MGHRA and CDR2 is YSYEKL. This CDR3 region has 13 residues. The chain combines TRBV4-1 with TRBJ2-7; 7 bases are a match to TRBD2. The receptor comes from an older woman with acute or convalescent COVID-19. Specimen: peripheral blood. CDR3 DNA sequence: TGCGCCAGCAGCCAAGATCGGGGGGTCGAGCAGTACTTC. Its translation: CASSQDRGVEQYF.